A single sample gave rise to the 9 T cell receptor beta chains below, sequenced in a study of OX40 agonist ivuxolimab in advanced cancers. Method: immunoSEQ multiplex PCR; TCRdb's copy keeps in-frame clones and lacks some. Among 30,000 to 45,000 clones listed, about 79% were seen once. The sequenced sample was CD4+ or CD8+ T cells sorted from blood, obtained in a trial of the OX40 agonist ivuxolimab. The receptors were sampled from an adult with an advanced solid tumor such as melanoma, head and neck, liver or kidney cancer.

This chain connects TRBV5-8 to TRBJ1-6, with 10 bases fitting TRBD1. The V gene's germline CDR1 is SGHTS and CDR2 YDEGEE. The V segment lost 2 bases and the J segment 7 bases; nucleotides outside the gene matches: 3. CDR3 size: 15 residues. CDR3 sequence (DNA): TGTGCCAGCAGCTTACCGGGACAGGGGAATTCACCCCTCCACTTT. Amino acids: CASSLPGQGNSPLHF.

The chain carries TRBV6-1 and TRBJ2-7; D may be TRBD2 (6 bases). Germline V gives CDR1 MNHNS, CDR2 SASEGT. The CDR3 contains 13 residues. The CDR3 sequence is CVSSSPWRGEQYV. CDR3 DNA: TGTGTCTCTTCCTCCCCCTGGAGGGGCGAGCAGTACGTC.

V usage is TRBV23-1 and J usage is TRBJ2-1; 8 bases are shared with TRBD2. TRBV23-1 is recorded as an ORF, its role being uncertain. The CDR3 sequence is 15 residues long. V trimming: 7 bases; J trimming: 0 bases; junction bases outside the gene matches: 5. The CDR3 nucleotides read TGCGCCAGCACCAGCGGGGGCCTCTCCTACAATGAGCAGTTCTTC. The encoded protein is CASTSGGLSYNEQFF.

This clone has only a few counts. The J gene is TRBJ2-3, the V gene TRBV6-5; the match to TRBD2 covers 12 bases. The CDR3 is 13 amino acids. The germline gives CDR1 MNHEY, CDR2 SVGAGI. V lost 9 bases and J lost 4; bases outside the gene matches: 2. The CDR3 region has the DNA TGTGCCAGTCGACTAGCGGGGGCAGATACGCAGTATTTT. It encodes CASRLAGADTQYF.

V gene TRBV30 combines with J gene TRBJ2-1, with D perhaps matching TRBD1 (7 bases). Germline-derived CDR1 and CDR2 are GTSNPN and SVGIG (reference sequence). CDR3 length: 15 residues. V lost 2 bases and J 4 bases, leaving 15 bases between the germline ends. Here the CDR3 DNA reads TGTGCCTGGAGTAGTTCGGGGGACAGATACAATGAGCAGTTCTTC. Its translation is CAWSSSGDRYNEQFF.

The chain links TRBV29-1 to TRBJ1-3; 7 nucleotides align to TRBD1. The CDR3 sequence is 14 residues long. Germline V gene sequence: CDR1 SQVTM, CDR2 ANQGSEA. With 7 bases clipped from V and 4 bases from J, the junction kept 10 bases outside the gene matches. The CDR3 reads CSALYRDRGNTIYF. CDR3 coding DNA: TGCAGCGCCCTTTACCGGGACAGAGGAAACACCATATATTTT. Full variable domain (remainder filled in from reference TRBV29-1 and TRBJ1-3): SAVISQKPSRDICQRGTSLTIQCQVDSQVTMMFWYRQQPGQSLTLIATANQGSEATYESGFVIDKFPISRPNLTFSTLTVSNMSPEDSSIYLCSALYRDRGNTIYFGEGSWLTVV.

The chain uses TRBV7-9 and TRBJ1-1; no firm D call. The CDR3 spans 14 residues. Germline-derived CDR1 and CDR2 are SEHNR and FQNEAQ (reference sequence). V was trimmed by 5 bases and J by 7 bases, leaving 17 bases between them. CDR3 sequence (DNA): TGTGCCAGCAGCCCCCAGAGCAGCCTAATTGAAGCTTTCTTT. Translating it yields CASSPQSSLIEAFF.

The chain links TRBV4-1 to TRBJ2-3; 7 bases fit TRBD1. In germline, CDR1 is MGHRA, CDR2 YSYEKL. Germline trimming cut 2 bases from V and 2 bases from J; bases unmatched to any gene: 7. This CDR3 has 16 residues. CDR3 sequence reads: CASSQLEQGITDTQYF. The CDR3, as DNA: TGCGCCAGCAGCCAACTCGAACAGGGGATCACAGATACGCAGTATTTT.

The J gene is TRBJ1-4, the V gene TRBV19; D gene uncertain. Trimming removed 7 bases from V and 8 bases from J, with 20 bases in between. This CDR3 is 15 amino acids long. The germline V gene has CDR1 LNHDA and CDR2 SQIVND (reference sequence). In DNA, the CDR3 is TGTGCCAGTACTGCTAACGTCGGGGTGAACGAAAAACTGTTTTTT. This encodes CASTANVGVNEKLFF.